Shown below are 22 T cell receptor beta chains from a single sample sequenced in a study of immune evolution from preneoplasia to lung adenocarcinoma. Using immunoSEQ multiplex PCR, the repertoire was profiled, and TCRdb retains in-frame clones only, with some absent. The sample yields some 4,000 clones, approximately 80% seen once. What was sequenced was FFPE adjacent normal lung tissue. The receptors were sampled from a person aged 70 to 80 with lung adenocarcinoma.

The chain combines TRBV29-1 with TRBJ1-2, with TRBD1 as a possible D gene (6 bases). Germline values: CDR1 SQVTM, CDR2 ANQGSEA. Trimming shortened V by 5 bases and J by 4 bases, and 17 bases separated the two germline ends. The CDR3 is 14 residues long. Written as DNA, the CDR3 is TGCAGCGTTACCCGGTCGGCAGGGGTCTATGGCTACACCTTC. It codes for CSVTRSAGVYGYTF.

The chain uses TRBV28 and TRBJ1-2, with 11 bases fitting TRBD1. Germline loops: CDR1 MDHEN, CDR2 SYDVKM. The CDR3 length is 17 residues. J was trimmed by 4 bases and V by 4 bases; bases with no gene match: 11. CDR3 DNA sequence: TGTGCCAGCAGTTCACCGGGACAGGGGGATACGAGCTATGGCTACACCTTC. It is translated as CASSSPGQGDTSYGYTF.

The chain joins TRBV29-1 to TRBJ1-1; 7 nucleotides agree with TRBD1. This CDR3 has 13 amino acids. The V segment lost 5 bases and the J segment 2 bases; nucleotides outside the gene matches: 5. The germline V gene encodes CDR1 SQVTM and CDR2 ANQGSEA. The CDR3 reads CSVSGTANTEAFF. In DNA, the CDR3 is TGCAGCGTTTCCGGGACAGCCAACACTGAAGCTTTCTTT.

The rearrangement uses TRBV29-1 and TRBJ2-3; 9 bases are a match to TRBD1. In germline, CDR1 is SQVTM, CDR2 ANQGSEA. CDR3 length: 17 amino acids. V dropped 6 bases and J dropped 3; count of bases not matched to a gene: 16. The CDR3: CSVAGTGHLGPTDTQYF. The CDR3 coding sequence is TGCAGCGTGGCCGGGACAGGGCATTTGGGGCCGACAGATACGCAGTATTTT.

This chain uses TRBV27 with TRBJ1-6, with TRBD1 as a possible D gene (5 bases). Per the germline V gene, CDR1 is MNHEY and CDR2 is SMNVEV (reference sequence). The CDR3 runs 14 residues. Between the trimmed V and J ends, which lost 6 bases and 4 bases, there was a span of 10 bases. The chain's CDR3 is CASRKQGYNSPLHF. Written as DNA, the CDR3 is TGTGCCAGCAGAAAGCAGGGTTATAATTCACCCCTCCACTTT.

CDR3 residues: CASSHDRGLRGELAGYTF. The CDR3 DNA is TGTGCCAGCAGCCACGACCGAGGCCTCAGGGGTGAGTTGGCTGGCTACACCTTC. J is TRBJ1-2 and V is TRBV4-2; a weak D match, TRBD1 (6 bases). This CDR3 has 18 amino acids. CDR1 LGHNA and CDR2 YNFKEQ come from the germline V gene. V was shortened by 3 bases and J by 7 bases, with 27 bases between the two germline ends.

This chain joins TRBV6-1 and TRBJ1-2; no definite D call. Germline V gene lookup returns CDR1 MNHNS and CDR2 SASEGT. V lost 3 bases and J lost 4, with 6 bases in between. The CDR3 spans 12 residues. The CDR3 nucleotides read TGTGCCAGCAGTGACAGAGTCTATGGCTACACCTTC. Translation gives CASSDRVYGYTF.

V is TRBV7-8 and J is TRBJ2-3, with D possibly being TRBD1 or TRBD2 (7 bases each). This CDR3 region has 15 residues. The ends were cut back, 4 bases at V and 3 bases at J, with 14 bases in the middle. Germline loops: CDR1 SGHVS, CDR2 FQNEAQ. The CDR3 nucleotides are TGTGCCAGCAGCTCAGGGGGGGGTGGAACAGATACGCAGTATTTT. It translates to CASSSGGGGTDTQYF.

This clone has a handful of counts. This chain uses TRBV27 with TRBJ2-1; D is unclear. V lost 2 bases to trimming and J lost 8 bases, with 13 bases between them. Germline V gives CDR1 MNHEY, CDR2 SMNVEV (reference sequence). The CDR3 extends over 14 amino acids. CDR3 sequence reads: CASSLTRSYHEQFF. CDR3 DNA sequence: TGTGCCAGCAGTTTAACGCGGAGCTATCATGAGCAGTTCTTC.

This clone appeared a single time. V is TRBV7-8 and J is TRBJ2-4; D unclear. Looked up from germline, CDR1 is SGHVS and CDR2 is FQNEAQ. V gave up 5 bases and J gave up 1 base, with 15 bases separating them. This CDR3 contains 16 residues. The CDR3 nucleotides read TGTGCCAGCAGCGACCTTTCCGAAGGGGCCAAAAACATTCAGTACTTC. The encoded protein is CASSDLSEGAKNIQYF.

This clone was seen only a few times. The J gene is TRBJ1-2, the V gene TRBV5-5; 7 bases are shared with TRBD1. V gave up 2 bases and J gave up 2 bases; unmatched junction bases: 6. The CDR3 extends over 15 amino acids. CDR1 SGHKS and CDR2 YYEKEE come from the germline V gene (reference sequence). CDR3 sequence: CASSFTGDPNYGYTF. DNA of the CDR3: TGTGCCAGCAGCTTTACAGGGGATCCCAACTATGGCTACACCTTC.

The chain is built from TRBV12-2 and TRBJ1-5. TRBV12-2 is assigned pseudogene status. CDR3 length equals 15 residues. CDR3 sequence reads: CASRYPPTVAQPQHF. The CDR3 DNA reads TGTGCAAGTCGCTACCCACCTACAGTAGCTCAGCCCCAGCATTTT.

The chain recombines TRBV6-1 with TRBJ1-2, with D perhaps TRBD1 (6 bases). Germline V lookup: CDR1 MNHNS, CDR2 SASEGT. V dropped 2 bases and J dropped 8 bases, with 9 bases sitting between them. The CDR3 consists of 12 residues. The CDR3 DNA follows: TGTGCCAGCAGTGAAAGGGGGTACGGCTACACCTTC. Translated: CASSERGYGYTF.

CDR3 in amino acids: CASSLWRSSGANVLTF. CDR3 DNA: TGTGCCAGCAGCTTATGGAGAAGCTCTGGGGCCAACGTCCTGACTTTC. J is TRBJ2-6 and V is TRBV7-8; D unclear. V lost 2 bases, J lost 0 bases, and 8 bases lay in between. The CDR3 totals 16 residues. Germline-derived CDR1 and CDR2 are SGHVS and FQNEAQ.

Sample share makes this clone large. The chain combines TRBV4-1 with TRBJ1-1; D possibly corresponds to TRBD1 (6 bases). The ends were cut back, 0 bases at V and 4 bases at J, with 18 bases in the middle. Germline V lookup: CDR1 MGHRA, CDR2 YSYEKL. The CDR3 extends over 17 amino acids. The CDR3 bases are TGCGCCAGCAGCCAAGATAGTTACAGGGCGAGGAGCACTGAAGCTTTCTTT. It encodes CASSQDSYRARSTEAFF.

This chain connects TRBV20-1 to TRBJ1-1, with no clear D. Germline assignment: CDR1 DFQATT and CDR2 SNEGSKA (reference sequence). This CDR3 is 11 amino acids long. Trimming left V 3 bases short and J 3 bases short, with 5 bases between. The CDR3 sequence: CSASRYTEAFF. CDR3 in DNA: TGCAGTGCTAGCAGGTACACTGAAGCTTTCTTT.

The chain couples TRBV5-8 to TRBJ2-3; 14 bases map to TRBD2. This CDR3 region has 16 residues. The J segment lost 4 bases and the V segment lost 4 bases, leaving 5 bases of the junction unmatched. The V gene's germline CDR1 is SGHTS and CDR2 YDEGEE. The chain's CDR3 is CASSVGLAGAADTQYF. The CDR3 DNA reads TGTGCCAGCAGCGTGGGACTAGCGGGGGCGGCAGATACGCAGTATTTT.

V and J are TRBV11-2 and TRBJ1-3; no clear D. V was pared by 3 bases and J by 0 bases, with 6 bases between. The CDR3 sequence is 14 residues long. Looked up from germline, CDR1 is SGHAT and CDR2 is FQNNGV. Here the CDR3 reads CASSFVYSGNTIYF. The CDR3 coding sequence is TGTGCCAGCAGCTTTGTCTACTCTGGAAACACCATATATTTT.

CDR3 protein: CASSGGGYEQYF. The CDR3 DNA is TGCGCCAGCTCGGGAGGGGGTTACGAGCAGTACTTC. The chain is built from TRBV10-2 and TRBJ2-7; 8 nucleotides match TRBD2. Germline assignment: CDR1 WSHSY and CDR2 SAAADI. The CDR3 length is 12 residues. V was clipped by 8 bases and J by 4 bases; unmatched bases: 4.

The chain couples TRBV6-5 to TRBJ1-3; possible D gene TRBD1, 6 bases. The CDR3 runs to 13 residues. V lost 5 bases, J lost 2 bases, and 7 bases lay in between. CDR1 is MNHEY and CDR2 is SVGAGI in the germline V gene. The CDR3 is CASSRTAGNTIYF. For the CDR3, the DNA is TGTGCCAGCAGTCGGACAGCTGGAAACACCATATATTTT.

The rearrangement uses TRBV18 and TRBJ2-7; no firm D call. V lost 2 bases and J 5 bases, leaving 7 bases between the germline ends. This CDR3 has 12 amino acids. Looked up from germline, CDR1 is KGHSH and CDR2 is LQKENI. The CDR3 region has the DNA TGTGCCAGCTCACCAGGATCCGACGAGCAGTACTTC. This codes for CASSPGSDEQYF. The full variable domain, completed using reference TRBV18 and TRBJ2-7, is NAGVMQNPRHLVRRRGQEARLRCSPMKGHSHVYWYRQLPEEGLKFMVYLQKENIIDESGMPKERFSAEFPKEGPSILRIQQVVRGDSAAYFCASSPGSDEQYFGPGTRLTVT.

The V gene is TRBV7-2, the J gene TRBJ1-5; D is ambiguous. Between the trimmed V and J ends, which lost 4 bases and 3 bases, there was a span of 16 bases. The germline V gene has CDR1 SGHTA and CDR2 FQGNSA. The CDR3 contains 16 residues. In nucleotides, the CDR3 is TGTGCCAGCAGCTCCATGCCGAGCGGTAACAATCAGCCCCAGCATTTT. Translated: CASSSMPSGNNQPQHF.